The sequence of this T cell receptor (beta chain) was determined in a study of T cells after posttransplantation cyclophosphamide. General study results and limits: Skin or GI-infiltrating T cells shared few TRB sequences with blood. Later blood repertoires were often dominated by clones from the donor CD8+ memory compartment.

For this clone: The antigen remains undetermined.

Sequencing was performed with immunoSEQ multiplex PCR; in TCRdb, only in-frame clones are kept and a portion is missing. This sample has about 18,000 clones, with approximately 87% found just once. The V gene's germline CDR1 is MDHEN and CDR2 SYDVKM. With 10 bases clipped from V and 4 bases from J, the junction kept 9 bases outside the gene matches. CDR3 length equals 14 residues. The receptor's source is a man aged 25-45 years in good health and a related stem cell transplant donor. This rearrangement joins TRBV28 to TRBJ2-1; 8 bases match TRBD1. The material sequenced was memory CD4+ T cells sorted from blood. The CDR3 reads CATLSGGRYNEQFF. The CDR3 nucleotides are TGTGCCACCCTTTCAGGGGGCCGGTACAATGAGCAGTTCTTC.